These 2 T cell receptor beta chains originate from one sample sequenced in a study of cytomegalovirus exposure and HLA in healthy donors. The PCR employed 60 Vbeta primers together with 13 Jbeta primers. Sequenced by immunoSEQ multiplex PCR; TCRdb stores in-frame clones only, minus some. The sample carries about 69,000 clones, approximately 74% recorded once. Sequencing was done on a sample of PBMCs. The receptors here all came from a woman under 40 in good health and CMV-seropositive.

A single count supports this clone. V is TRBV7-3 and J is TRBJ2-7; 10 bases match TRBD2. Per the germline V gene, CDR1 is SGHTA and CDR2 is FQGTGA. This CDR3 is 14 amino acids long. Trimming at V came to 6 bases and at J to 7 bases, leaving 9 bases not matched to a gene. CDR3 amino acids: CASSPTSGTGEQYF. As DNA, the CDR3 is TGTGCCAGCAGTCCCACTAGCGGGACAGGTGAGCAGTACTTC.

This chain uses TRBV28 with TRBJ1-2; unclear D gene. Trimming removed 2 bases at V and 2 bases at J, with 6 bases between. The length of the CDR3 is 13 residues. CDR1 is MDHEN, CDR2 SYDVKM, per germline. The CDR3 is CASSLHKNYGYTF. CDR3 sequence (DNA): TGTGCCAGCAGTTTACACAAAAACTATGGCTACACCTTC.